This T cell receptor (beta chain) was captured in a study of control samples from healthy donors and cancer patients. Germline V gene lookup returns CDR1 LGHNA and CDR2 YNFKEQ. The J segment lost 4 bases and the V segment lost 5 bases, leaving 8 bases of the junction unmatched. The CDR3 covers 15 residues. Generated by immunoSEQ multiplex PCR, the TCRdb table keeps only in-frame clones and is missing some. Here the sample spans about 94,000 clones, 90% being singletons. This chain links TRBV4-2 with TRBJ1-5; 7 bases map to TRBD1. The sequencing sample was made of blood. The TCR comes from a woman younger than 30 in good health. DNA of the CDR3: TGTGCCAGCAGCTCAGACAGGGTAGTAAATCAGCCCCAGCATTTT. Encoded protein: CASSSDRVVNQPQHF.